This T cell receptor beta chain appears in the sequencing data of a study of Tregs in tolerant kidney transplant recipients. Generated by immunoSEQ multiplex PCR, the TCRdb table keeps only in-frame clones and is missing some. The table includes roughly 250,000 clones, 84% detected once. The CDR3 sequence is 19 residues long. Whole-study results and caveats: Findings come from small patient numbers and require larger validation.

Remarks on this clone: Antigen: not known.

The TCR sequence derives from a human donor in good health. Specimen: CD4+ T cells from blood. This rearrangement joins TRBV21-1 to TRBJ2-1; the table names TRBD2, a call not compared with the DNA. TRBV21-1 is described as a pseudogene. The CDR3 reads CASSCLRLAGGISYNEQFF. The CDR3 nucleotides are TGTGCCAGCAGTTGCCTCCGCCTAGCGGGAGGGATCTCCTACAATGAGCAGTTCTTC.